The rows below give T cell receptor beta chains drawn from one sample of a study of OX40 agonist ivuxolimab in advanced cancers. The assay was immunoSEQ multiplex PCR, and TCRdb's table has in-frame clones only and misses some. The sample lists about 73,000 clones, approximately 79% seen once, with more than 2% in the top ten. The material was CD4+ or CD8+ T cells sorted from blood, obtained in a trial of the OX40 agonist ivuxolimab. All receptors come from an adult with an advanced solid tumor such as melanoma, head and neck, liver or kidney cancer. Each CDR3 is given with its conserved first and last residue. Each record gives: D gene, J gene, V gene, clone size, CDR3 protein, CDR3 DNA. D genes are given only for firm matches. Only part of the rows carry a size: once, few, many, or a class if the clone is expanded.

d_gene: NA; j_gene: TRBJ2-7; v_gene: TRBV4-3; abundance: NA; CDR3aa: CASSPDFGVSYEQYF; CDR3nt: TGCGCCAGCAGTCCTGACTTTGGGGTTTCCTACGAGCAGTACTTC
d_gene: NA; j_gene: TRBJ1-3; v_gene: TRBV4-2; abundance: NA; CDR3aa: CASSQDLGVAVGNTIYF; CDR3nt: TGTGCCAGCAGCCAAGATCTTGGAGTTGCGGTCGGAAACACCATATATTTT
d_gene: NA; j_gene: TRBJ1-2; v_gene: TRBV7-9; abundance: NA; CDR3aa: CASRDRSVGVYGYTF; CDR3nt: TGTGCCAGCAGGGATCGTAGTGTCGGGGTCTATGGCTACACCTTC
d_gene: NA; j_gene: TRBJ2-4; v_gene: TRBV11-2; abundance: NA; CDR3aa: CASSLQGAKNIQYF; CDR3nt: TGTGCCAGCAGCTTACAGGGTGCCAAAAACATTCAGTACTTC
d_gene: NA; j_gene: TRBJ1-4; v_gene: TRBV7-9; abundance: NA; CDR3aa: CASSSSGTNEKLFF; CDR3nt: TGTGCCAGCAGCTCCTCCGGGACGAATGAAAAACTGTTTTTT
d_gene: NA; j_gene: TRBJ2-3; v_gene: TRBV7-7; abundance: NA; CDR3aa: CASSLGGGGTDTQYF; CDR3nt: TGTGCCAGCAGCTTAGGTGGCGGGGGCACAGATACGCAGTATTTT
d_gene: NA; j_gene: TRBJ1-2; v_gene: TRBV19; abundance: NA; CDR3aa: CASSPDIGYGYTF; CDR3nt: TGTGCCAGTAGTCCGGACATCGGCTATGGCTACACCTTC
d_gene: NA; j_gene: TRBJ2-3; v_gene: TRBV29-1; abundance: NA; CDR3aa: CSVVQGTDTQYF; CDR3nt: TGCAGCGTTGTACAGGGCACAGATACGCAGTATTTT
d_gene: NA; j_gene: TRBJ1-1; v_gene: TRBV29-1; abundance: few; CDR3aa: CSVVEGVDEAFF; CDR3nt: TGCAGCGTTGTCGAAGGGGTGGATGAAGCTTTCTTT
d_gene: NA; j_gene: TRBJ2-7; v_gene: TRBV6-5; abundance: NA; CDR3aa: CASGRGSSYEQYF; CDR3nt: TGTGCCAGCGGCAGGGGCAGCTCCTACGAGCAGTACTTC